This passage covers 19 T cell receptor beta chains from one sample sequenced in a study of monozygotic twins with inflammatory bowel disease. For each CDR3 protein, TCRdb gives one entry from its re-call of the 5' RACE reads, without DNA. Its table lists 300,000 to 350,000 distinct CDR3 sequences. Sequenced material: blood. These receptors were obtained from a human donor with ulcerative colitis or Crohn's disease, or a healthy co-twin of an affected twin (not recorded which).

The chain joins TRBV27 to TRBJ2-1; TCRdb names TRBD2, which stays unverified in the absence of DNA. The V gene's germline CDR1 is MNHEY and CDR2 SMNVEV (reference sequence). This CDR3 has 13 residues. CDR3 in amino acids: CASSLSAGREQFF.

This chain links TRBV5-6 with TRBJ2-5; the TRBD2 assignment by TCRdb is unverifiable without DNA. CDR1 SGHDT and CDR2 YYEEEE come from the germline V gene. The CDR3 runs 16 residues. CDR3 sequence reads: CASSAFGPNHQETQYF.

The chain employs TRBV7-8 and TRBJ2-7. Germline-derived CDR1 and CDR2 are SGHVS and FQNEAQ. The CDR3 consists of 11 residues. The CDR3 is CASSYQYEQYF. Variable domain in full (rest from reference TRBV7-8 and TRBJ2-7): GAGVSQSPRYKVAKRGQDVALRCDPISGHVSLFWYQQALGQGPEFLTYFQNEAQLDKSGLPSDRFFAERPEGSVSTLKIQRTQQEDSAVYLCASSYQYEQYFGPGTRLTVT.

The genes are TRBV20-1 and TRBJ2-7; TCRdb reports TRBD1, a call that lacks DNA to check it against. There are 14 residues in the CDR3. Looked up from germline, CDR1 is DFQATT and CDR2 is SNEGSKA (reference sequence). The CDR3: CSARDQRTPYEQYF.

The chain uses TRBV7-3 and TRBJ2-2; checking the TCRdb D call of TRBD2 is not possible without DNA. This CDR3 has 18 amino acids. Germline CDR1 reads SGHTA; CDR2 reads FQGTGA. The CDR3 sequence: CASSLSPQLAGHTGELFF.

The V gene is TRBV20-1, the J gene TRBJ1-1; TCRdb proposes TRBD1, but this gene call is untestable without DNA. Germline CDR1 and CDR2: DFQATT and SNEGSKA (reference sequence). The CDR3 loop spans 13 amino acids. CDR3 sequence: CSAQGTENTEAFF.

The chain carries TRBV5-1 and TRBJ2-1; TCRdb indicates TRBD2, and absent DNA this call remains unverified. CDR3 size: 16 residues. From germline, CDR1 is SGHRS and CDR2 YFSETQ. This chain's CDR3 is CASSPHPSRDPNVQFF.

This chain uses TRBV5-1 with TRBJ2-1; TCRdb calls TRBD2, which cannot be checked without DNA. This CDR3 has 14 amino acids. Germline loops: CDR1 SGHRS, CDR2 YFSETQ. CDR3: CASRPGTSNNEQFF.

The chain is built from TRBV5-1 and TRBJ2-3; TCRdb's D call, TRBD2, is unchecked because there is no DNA. The CDR3 has 15 amino acids. Germline CDR1 is SGHRS and CDR2 is YFSETQ. The CDR3 reads CASSPPSGLTDTQYF.

This chain links TRBV20-1 with TRBJ2-7; the TCRdb D gene call, TRBD1, has no DNA to confirm it. The CDR3 loop spans 16 amino acids. Germline V gene data show CDR1 as DFQATT and CDR2 as SNEGSKA (reference sequence). This CDR3 is CSVPKPRDKASYEQYF.

CDR3: CASSFRSATDTQYF. The chain has TRBV12-3 or TRBV12-4 and TRBJ2-3. The CDR3 is made up of 14 amino acids.

The V gene is TRBV15, the J gene TRBJ2-1; the TCRdb call, TRBD1, lacks DNA for checking. The CDR3 has 15 residues. The V gene's germline CDR1 is LNHNV and CDR2 YYDKDF (reference sequence). Here the CDR3 reads CATSRETGYDNEQFF.

The chain employs TRBV7-9 and TRBJ2-7. From germline, CDR1 is SEHNR and CDR2 FQNEAQ (reference sequence). The CDR3 is made up of 15 amino acids. The CDR3 protein is CASSLVSTGTYEQYF. Supplemented by reference TRBV7-9 and TRBJ2-7, the full variable domain reads DTGVSQNPRHKITKRGQNVTFRCDPISEHNRLYWYRQTLGQGPEFLTYFQNEAQLEKSRLLSDRFSAERPKGSFSTLEIQRTEQGDSAMYLCASSLVSTGTYEQYFGPGTRLTVT.

The chain carries TRBV11-2 and TRBJ2-3. CDR3 length: 15 amino acids. Germline assignment: CDR1 SGHAT and CDR2 FQNNGV. CDR3: CASSLGVKLADTQYF. Complete variable domain (other parts from reference TRBV11-2 and TRBJ2-3): EAGVAQSPRYKIIEKRQSVAFWCNPISGHATLYWYQQILGQGPKLLIQFQNNGVVDDSQLPKDRFSAERLKGVDSTLKIQPAKLEDSAVYLCASSLGVKLADTQYFGPGTRLTVL.

The rearrangement links TRBV5-5 to TRBJ2-2; the TCRdb call, TRBD2, lacks DNA for checking. Germline CDR1 SGHKS, CDR2 YYEKEE (reference sequence). The CDR3 length is 16 residues. The CDR3 loop reads CASSLASGVNTGELFF.

V and J are TRBV7-9 and TRBJ2-7; TCRdb's assignment of TRBD1 cannot be checked, as there is no DNA. This CDR3 spans 16 amino acids. Germline V gives CDR1 SEHNR, CDR2 FQNEAQ (reference sequence). The CDR3 protein is CASSQKGQPFSYEQYF.

The chain combines TRBV11-2 with TRBJ2-7; the TCRdb call, TRBD1, lacks DNA for checking. CDR1 is SGHAT, CDR2 FQNNGV, per germline. This CDR3 region has 15 residues. The CDR3 reads CASSLDRGPGDEQYF.

V and J are TRBV5-1 and TRBJ2-1; with no DNA, the TCRdb D assignment of TRBD2 cannot be verified. The germline CDR1 and CDR2 sequences are SGHRS and YFSETQ. This CDR3 has 14 residues. The CDR3 loop reads CASSFEGSGDEQFF.

This chain joins TRBV28 and TRBJ2-2; checking the TCRdb D call of TRBD1 is not possible without DNA. The CDR3 covers 15 residues. Germline values: CDR1 MDHEN, CDR2 SYDVKM. The CDR3 sequence: CASSQDRVNTGELFF.